Shown below are 24 T cell receptor beta chains from a single sample sequenced in a study of T cell responses to AZD1222 COVID-19 vaccine. The protocol was immunoSEQ multiplex PCR, while the TCRdb copy is restricted to in-frame clones and leaves out a portion. The sample shows 95,000 to 100,000 clones, approximately 84% of them seen only once. Specimen: peripheral blood, collected 28 days after the second AZD1222 dose. Source of these receptors: an adult who received the AZD1222 COVID-19 vaccine.

The CDR3 sequence: CASSVAGGPQPQHF. CDR3 DNA sequence: TGTGCCAGCAGCGTAGCTGGGGGCCCTCAGCCCCAGCATTTT. V gene TRBV9 combines with J gene TRBJ1-5, with D possibly matching TRBD1 (6 bases). Germline V CDR1 and CDR2: SGDLS, YYNGEE. V gave up 0 bases and J gave up 6 bases, with 10 bases separating them. The CDR3 runs to 14 residues. The variable domain in full, with the rest retrieved from reference TRBV9 and TRBJ1-5, is DSGVTQTPKHLITATGQRVTLRCSPRSGDLSVYWYQQSLDQGLQFLIQYYNGEERAKGNILERFSAQQFPDLHSELNLSSLELGDSALYFCASSVAGGPQPQHFGDGTRLSIL.

The J gene is TRBJ1-4, the V gene TRBV6-5; D gene uncertain. From germline, CDR1 is MNHEY and CDR2 SVGAGI. This CDR3 has 15 residues. The V and J ends lost 2 bases and 5 bases respectively, with 12 bases between them. The CDR3 loop reads CASSYDSWGNEKLFF. CDR3 sequence (DNA): TGTGCCAGCAGTTACGATTCATGGGGAAATGAAAAACTGTTTTTT.

The V and J genes are TRBV2 and TRBJ2-1, with D perhaps being TRBD1 or TRBD2 (5 bases each). This CDR3 region has 15 residues. The V gene's germline CDR1 is SNHLY and CDR2 FYNNEI. Trimming stripped 7 bases from V and 0 bases from J, with 13 bases between. The CDR3: CASKLGPLSYNEQFF. CDR3 bases: TGTGCCAGCAAATTGGGACCACTCTCCTACAATGAGCAGTTCTTC. The full variable domain, rest sourced from reference TRBV2 and TRBJ2-1, is EPEVTQTPSHQVTQMGQEVILRCVPISNHLYFYWYRQILGQKVEFLVSFYNNEISEKSEIFDDQFSVERPDGSNFTLKIRSTKLEDSAMYFCASKLGPLSYNEQFFGPGTRLTVL.

This chain links TRBV24-1 with TRBJ1-5; D is ambiguous. Germline loops: CDR1 KGHDR, CDR2 SFDVKD. This CDR3 region has 9 residues. Trimming stripped 4 bases from V and 15 bases from J, with 6 bases between. The CDR3 protein is CATSDPPHF. The CDR3 region has the DNA TGTGCCACCAGTGACCCGCCGCATTTT.

The count of this clone is one. The rearrangement links TRBV6-5 to TRBJ2-7, with 9 bases matching TRBD2. This CDR3 spans 14 amino acids. V lost 8 bases, J lost 7 bases, and 12 bases stayed unmatched. Germline V gene lookup returns CDR1 MNHEY and CDR2 SVGAGI. The CDR3 sequence is CASGVRRLADEQYF. CDR3 sequence (DNA): TGTGCCAGCGGGGTTCGGCGACTAGCGGATGAGCAGTACTTC.

This rearrangement joins TRBV15 to TRBJ1-2, with 7 bases identical to TRBD1. Trimming cost V 1 base and J 8 bases; bases outside gene matches: 4. The CDR3 sequence is 13 residues long. Germline V lookup: CDR1 LNHNV, CDR2 YYDKDF (reference sequence). The CDR3 loop reads CATSRAQGDGYTF. As DNA, the CDR3 is TGTGCCACCAGCAGAGCCCAGGGGGACGGCTACACCTTC.

The chain uses TRBV6-5 and TRBJ1-3; 7 nucleotides align to TRBD1. Per the germline V gene, CDR1 is MNHEY and CDR2 is SVGAGI. CDR3 length: 16 amino acids. V shed 4 bases, J shed 0 bases, and the junction held 6 bases outside the gene matches. The CDR3, as DNA: TGTGCCAGCAGTTTTGACAGGGCCATCTCTGGAAACACCATATATTTT. Translated, it gives CASSFDRAISGNTIYF.

The chain couples TRBV7-6 to TRBJ2-7, with 12 positions matching TRBD2. The CDR3 has 16 residues. Trimming removed 5 bases from V and 6 bases from J; junction bases left unmatched: 11. The germline V gene has CDR1 SGHVS and CDR2 FNYEAQ. In DNA, the CDR3 is TGTGCCAGCAGCCCCCGGACTAGCGGGAACGTGCGCGAGCAGTACTTC. Protein sequence: CASSPRTSGNVREQYF.

The chain's CDR3 is CAIKEGLSTDTQYF. The CDR3 coding sequence is TGTGCCATTAAAGAGGGACTCTCCACAGATACGCAGTATTTT. The rearrangement links TRBV10-3 to TRBJ2-3; a possible D gene is TRBD2 (6 bases). V was pared by 9 bases and J by 2 bases, with 15 bases between. There are 14 residues in the CDR3. Per the germline V gene, CDR1 is ENHRY and CDR2 is SYGVKD.

The chain has TRBV3-1 (or the pseudogene TRBV3-2) and TRBJ1-3; D remains ambiguous. CDR1 and CDR2 from the germline V gene are LGHDT and YNNKEL (reference sequence). Trimming took off 1 base at V and 4 bases at J, with 11 bases between the two ends. CDR3 length: 15 amino acids. This chain's CDR3 is CASSQGSAAGNTIYF. The CDR3 DNA reads as TGTGCCAGCAGCCAAGGATCCGCAGCAGGAAACACCATATATTTT.

This sequence joins TRBV7-3 and TRBJ1-1; D is unresolved. Germline V gene data show CDR1 as SGHTA and CDR2 as FQGTGA. Trimming stripped 1 base from V and 10 bases from J, with 10 bases between. The CDR3 consists of 12 residues. CDR3 DNA: TGTGCCAGCAGCTTAAATGAGACACCAGCTTTCTTT. This codes for CASSLNETPAFF.

The chain employs TRBV3-1 (or the pseudogene TRBV3-2) and TRBJ2-3; 10 nucleotides align to TRBD2. The CDR3 is 15 amino acids. The germline gives CDR1 LGHDT, CDR2 YNNKEL (reference sequence). V shed 4 bases, J shed 1 base, and the junction held 2 bases outside the gene matches. This chain's CDR3 is CASSRTSGGTDTQYF. The CDR3 DNA reads as TGTGCCAGCAGCCGTACTAGCGGGGGCACAGATACGCAGTATTTT.

The sample holds a few counts of this clone. This sequence joins TRBV19 and TRBJ1-2; D not resolved. V shed 0 bases and J shed 7 bases, with 9 bases lying between them. The CDR3 sequence is 13 residues long. In germline, CDR1 is LNHDA, CDR2 SQIVND (reference sequence). CDR3 in amino acids: CASSIDSFGGYTF. CDR3 nucleotides: TGTGCCAGTAGTATAGACTCCTTTGGTGGCTACACCTTC.

In its sample, this clone was seen once. The chain recombines TRBV5-1 with TRBJ2-7, with D hard to call. The CDR3 length is 13 residues. From germline, CDR1 is SGHRS and CDR2 YFSETQ. V dropped 2 bases and J dropped 0 bases, with 6 bases sitting between them. CDR3 bases: TGCGCCAGCAGCTTTAAAAGCTCCTACGAGCAGTACTTC. Protein product: CASSFKSSYEQYF.

V usage is TRBV9 and J usage is TRBJ2-3; TRBD2 might be the D (6 bases). The CDR3 contains 14 residues. V lost 3 bases and J lost 1, with 9 bases in between. The V gene's germline CDR1 is SGDLS and CDR2 YYNGEE. Here the CDR3 DNA reads TGTGCCAGCAGCGATACGGGGGGCACAGATACGCAGTATTTT. This encodes CASSDTGGTDTQYF.

This clone was seen just once. The V and J genes are TRBV21-1 and TRBJ1-1; TRBD1, the D gene given by the table, was not confirmed from the DNA. TRBV21-1 is assigned pseudogene status. The CDR3 loop spans 13 amino acids. CDR3 nucleotides: TGTGCCAGCAGAGGCAGGGGGCAGACTGAAGCTTTCTTT. Its protein product is CASRGRGQTEAFF.

This chain uses TRBV2 with TRBJ2-2, with 7 bases fitting TRBD2. Looked up from germline, CDR1 is SNHLY and CDR2 is FYNNEI. V gave up 2 bases and J gave up 4 bases; unmatched junction bases: 4. The CDR3 has 15 amino acids. CDR3 coding DNA: TGTGCCAGCAGTGAATCAGGGAGGGCCACCGGGGAGCTGTTTTTT. Protein product: CASSESGRATGELFF.

This clone was observed a few times. The chain uses TRBV6-2 or TRBV6-3 and TRBJ1-2; TRBD1 matches 9 bases. The CDR3 contains 14 residues. Germline CDR1 reads MNHEY; CDR2 reads SVGEGT. J gave up 7 bases and V 6 bases, and 9 bases lay outside the gene matches. The CDR3 DNA sequence: TGTGCCAGCAGCCCGACGGGACAGGGATTTGGCTACACCTTC. It is translated as CASSPTGQGFGYTF.

This chain connects TRBV29-1 to TRBJ1-2, with 8 bases that match TRBD1. Germline values: CDR1 SQVTM, CDR2 ANQGSEA. This CDR3 spans 13 amino acids. J gave up 6 bases and V 3 bases, and 6 bases lay outside the gene matches. The CDR3 bases are TGCAGCGTTGATCAGGGGGCCTGGCATGGCTACACCTTC. Its translation: CSVDQGAWHGYTF.

This clone was observed a handful of times. This CDR3 is also generated by other DNA sequences in the sample. This chain links TRBV6-4 with TRBJ2-3; D call uncertain. The CDR3 is 13 residues long. Trimming took 3 bases from V and 0 from J, leaving 4 bases between them. The germline V gene encodes CDR1 MRHNA and CDR2 SNTAGT. CDR3 residues: CASSEGSTDTQYF. Here the CDR3 DNA reads TGTGCCAGCAGTGAGGGTAGCACAGATACGCAGTATTTT.

The V gene is TRBV27, the J gene TRBJ2-7; D perhaps matches TRBD1 (5 bases). The CDR3 contains 14 residues. Germline V gene lookup returns CDR1 MNHEY and CDR2 SMNVEV (reference sequence). The V end lost 2 bases, the J end lost 2 bases, and 10 bases lay between the germline ends. The CDR3 is CASSLMVGAYEQYF. CDR3 bases: TGTGCCAGCAGTTTAATGGTAGGGGCCTACGAGCAGTACTTC.

The V and J genes are TRBV3-1 (or the pseudogene TRBV3-2) and TRBJ1-1, with D hard to call. The CDR3 is 14 amino acids. V was shortened by 4 bases and J by 3 bases, with 12 bases between the two germline ends. The germline CDR1 and CDR2 sequences are LGHDT and YNNKEL (reference sequence). The CDR3 DNA sequence: TGTGCCAGCAGCCCAACTATGACCTACACTGAAGCTTTCTTT. As protein: CASSPTMTYTEAFF.

The CDR3 nucleotides read TGTGCCAGCAGTTTTCTCGGGCCCCAGCATTTT. Its translation: CASSFLGPQHF. V is TRBV12-3 or TRBV12-4 and J is TRBJ1-5; unclear D gene. The CDR3 is made up of 11 amino acids. Trimming cost V 3 bases and J 9 bases, with 6 bases left between them.

The chain uses TRBV18 and TRBJ1-3, with a possible D match to TRBD1 (6 bases). Trimming left V 0 bases short and J 2 bases short, with 8 bases between. In germline, CDR1 is KGHSH, CDR2 LQKENI. The CDR3 contains 15 residues. For the CDR3, the DNA is TGTGCCAGCTCACCACCGTCAGGGGCTGGAAACACCATATATTTT. Its protein is CASSPPSGAGNTIYF.